The 16 T cell receptor beta chains presented below share a single source sample, sequenced in a study of CD8 T cells in ankylosing spondylitis. TCRdb re-derived calls from the 5' RACE reads in MiXCR, one entry per CDR3 protein. This table has 250,000 or so distinct CDR3 sequences, roughly a tenth appearing once. What was sequenced was blood, either unsorted or a sorted T cell fraction (not recorded which). The receptors originated from a male donor with ankylosing spondylitis or in good health (not recorded which).

Concerning this clonotype: Possible read error: a much larger clone is one base away. V usage is TRBV5-6 and J usage is TRBJ1-1; perhaps TRBD1 as D (5 bases). Germline CDR1 and CDR2: SGHDT and YYEEEE. This CDR3 is 15 amino acids long. Here the CDR3 DNA reads TGTGGCAGCAGCCTTCCTACTGGGGCAGTTCAGAAAGCTTTCTTT. This sequence encodes CGSSLPTGAVQKAFF.

This clonotype was seen ten or more times. The chain uses TRBV5-1 and TRBJ2-3, with 7 bases matching TRBD1. The CDR3 is 15 amino acids. Unmatched junction bases numbered 4, after V lost 0 bases and J lost 3 bases. Germline V gene lookup returns CDR1 SGHRS and CDR2 YFSETQ. In DNA form, the CDR3 reads TGCGCCAGCAGCTTGGTAGAGGGGGCAACAGATACGCAGTATTTT. The encoded protein is CASSLVEGATDTQYF.

There are many counts of this clonotype. The V and J genes are TRBV20-1 and TRBJ1-5; TRBD1 might be the D (6 bases). The CDR3 sequence is 15 residues long. V gave up 6 bases and J gave up 0 bases, with 15 bases separating them. The germline CDR1 and CDR2 sequences are DFQATT and SNEGSKA (reference sequence). CDR3 loop: CSAEVQGYSNQPQHF. The CDR3 region has the DNA TGCAGTGCGGAAGTACAGGGATATAGCAATCAGCCCCAGCATTTT.

The sample holds a few counts of this clonotype. The rearrangement links TRBV7-9 to TRBJ1-1; tentative D call: TRBD1 (5 bases). Germline CDR1 is SEHNR and CDR2 is FQNEAQ (reference sequence). Trimming left V 8 bases short and J 11 bases short, with 21 bases between. This CDR3 comprises 13 residues. The CDR3 sequence: CASSYSAGPRAFF. In nucleotides, the CDR3 is TGTGCCAGCTCTTATTCGGCAGGGCCGCGGGCTTTCTTT.

This clonotype was recorded at least ten times. The chain links TRBV6-5 to TRBJ2-7; 7 nucleotides match TRBD2. The V gene end was trimmed by 2 bases and the J gene end by 3 bases; junction bases not matched to a gene: 4. CDR3 size: 14 residues. The germline V gene has CDR1 MNHEY and CDR2 SVGAGI. The CDR3 DNA reads as TGTGCCAGCAGTTACGTCGGCGGGAGCTACGAGCAGTACTTC. It is translated as CASSYVGGSYEQYF.

This clonotype was found many times. The V call is TRBV11-2, the J call TRBJ1-1; D gene uncertain. Germline lookup yields CDR1 SGHAT and CDR2 FQNNGV. V dropped 5 bases and J dropped 1 base, with 11 bases sitting between them. The CDR3 totals 14 residues. In DNA, the CDR3 is TGTGCCAGCAGCCCTTTCCGGGAGAACACTGAAGCTTTCTTT. Its protein is CASSPFRENTEAFF.

This clonotype was found many times. The CDR3 nucleotides are TGTGCCATCAGTGAGCTCGGACAGTCAGTTAATTCACCCCTCCACTTT. It encodes CAISELGQSVNSPLHF. This sequence joins TRBV10-3 and TRBJ1-6, with D tentatively TRBD1 (6 bases). From germline, CDR1 is ENHRY and CDR2 SYGVKD. V was cut by 2 bases and J by 6 bases, with 14 bases left in between. The CDR3 spans 16 residues.

This clonotype was found many times. V gene TRBV29-1 combines with J gene TRBJ1-1; D gene unclear. CDR3 length equals 11 residues. V lost 3 bases to trimming and J lost 11 bases, with 13 bases between them. The V gene's germline CDR1 is SQVTM and CDR2 ANQGSEA. The CDR3 DNA is TGCAGCGTTGATGGCTTTCAAGGGGCTTTCTTT. This gives the protein CSVDGFQGAFF.

The table lists this clonotype with many counts. The genes are TRBV12-3 or TRBV12-4 and TRBJ1-5; D not resolved. The CDR3 consists of 13 residues. Trimming stripped 3 bases from V and 5 bases from J, with 8 bases between. This CDR3 reads CASSFRGHQPQHF. CDR3 nucleotide sequence: TGTGCCAGCAGTTTCCGGGGTCATCAGCCCCAGCATTTT.

This clonotype was counted many times. This chain joins TRBV24-1 and TRBJ2-3; 7 bases map to TRBD2. With 9 bases clipped from V and 0 bases from J, the junction kept 8 bases outside the gene matches. CDR3 size: 15 residues. Germline V gene lookup returns CDR1 KGHDR and CDR2 SFDVKD. Here the CDR3 DNA reads TGTGCCACCCGGGCGGGGGAGTCCAGCACAGATACGCAGTATTTT. Translated: CATRAGESSTDTQYF.

This clonotype was counted many times. The chain has TRBV12-3 or TRBV12-4 and TRBJ2-5; D might be TRBD2 (6 bases). The V gene lost 2 bases and the J gene lost 2 bases, with 9 bases spanning the gap. CDR3 length equals 14 residues. CDR3 coding DNA: TGTGCCAGCAGTTTATTGGAGGGGCAAGAGACCCAGTACTTC. Translating gives CASSLLEGQETQYF.

This clonotype was picked up many times. V and J are TRBV29-1 and TRBJ1-1, with D uncertain. The CDR3 spans 13 residues. The germline V and J ends were trimmed by 1 base and 0 bases, with 6 bases remaining between them. CDR1 and CDR2 (germline): SQVTM, ANQGSEA. The CDR3 reads CSVEVSMNTEAFF. The CDR3 DNA follows: TGCAGCGTTGAAGTCAGCATGAACACTGAAGCTTTCTTT. Supplemented by reference TRBV29-1 and TRBJ1-1, the full variable domain reads SAVISQKPSRDICQRGTSLTIQCQVDSQVTMMFWYRQQPGQSLTLIATANQGSEATYESGFVIDKFPISRPNLTFSTLTVSNMSPEDSSIYLCSVEVSMNTEAFFGQGTRLTVV.

V gene TRBV14 combines with J gene TRBJ2-1, with TRBD2 matching 10 bases. Losses at the gene ends were 4 bases for V and 0 bases for J; bases not matched to a gene: 6. The CDR3 spans 17 residues. From germline, CDR1 is SGHDN and CDR2 FVKESK. Here the CDR3 reads CASSPYTSGASYNEQFF. The CDR3, as DNA: TGTGCCAGCAGCCCATATACTAGCGGGGCCTCCTACAATGAGCAGTTCTTC.

This clonotype was detected many times. This chain uses TRBV27 with TRBJ2-7; 7 nucleotides align to TRBD1. The V segment lost 7 bases and the J segment 3 bases; nucleotides outside the gene matches: 15. The CDR3 loop spans 16 amino acids. Germline CDR1 MNHEY, CDR2 SMNVEV (reference sequence). The DNA for the CDR3 is TGTGCCAGCATCCCACAGGGGCCAGGGAATGTCTACGAGCAGTACTTC. It codes for CASIPQGPGNVYEQYF.

This clonotype was picked up a small number of times. The gene calls are TRBV30 and TRBJ2-1; weak D call: TRBD1 (6 bases). The CDR3 extends over 12 amino acids. Germline V lookup: CDR1 GTSNPN, CDR2 SVGIG (reference sequence). Between the trimmed V and J ends, which lost 1 base and 9 bases, there was a span of 10 bases. The CDR3 DNA is TGTGCCTGGAGTGCACAGGGTTTTGAGCAGTTCTTC. Its protein is CAWSAQGFEQFF.

This clonotype was seen ten or more times. V usage is TRBV5-1 and J usage is TRBJ2-7; D not resolved. This CDR3 comprises 14 residues. Germline V gene lookup returns CDR1 SGHRS and CDR2 YFSETQ. Between the trimmed V and J ends, which lost 0 bases and 5 bases, there was a span of 12 bases. The DNA of the CDR3 is TGCGCCAGCAGCTTGGAGGGAAAAAGGGACGAGCAGTACTTC. Its protein product is CASSLEGKRDEQYF.